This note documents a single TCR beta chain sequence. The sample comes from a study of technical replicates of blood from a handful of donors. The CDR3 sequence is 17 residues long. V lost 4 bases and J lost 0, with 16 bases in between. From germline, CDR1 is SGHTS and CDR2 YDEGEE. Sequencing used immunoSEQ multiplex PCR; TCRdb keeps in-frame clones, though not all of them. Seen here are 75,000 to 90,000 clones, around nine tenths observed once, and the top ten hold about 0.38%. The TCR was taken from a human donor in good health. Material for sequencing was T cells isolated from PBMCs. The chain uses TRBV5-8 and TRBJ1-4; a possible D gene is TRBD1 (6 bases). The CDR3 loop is CASSRGLDSATNEKLFF. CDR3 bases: TGTGCCAGCAGCCGGGGCTTGGACAGTGCAACTAATGAAAAACTGTTTTTT.